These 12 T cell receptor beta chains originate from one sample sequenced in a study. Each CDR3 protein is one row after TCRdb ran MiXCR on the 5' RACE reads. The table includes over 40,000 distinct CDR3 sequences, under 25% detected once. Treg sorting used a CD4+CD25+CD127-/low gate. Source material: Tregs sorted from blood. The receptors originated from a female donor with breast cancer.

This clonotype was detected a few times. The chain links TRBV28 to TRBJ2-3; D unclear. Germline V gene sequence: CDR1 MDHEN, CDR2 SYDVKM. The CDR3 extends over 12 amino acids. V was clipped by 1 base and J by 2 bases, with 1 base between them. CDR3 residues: CASSLFTDTQYF. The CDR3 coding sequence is TGTGCCAGCAGTTTATTCACAGATACGCAGTATTTT.

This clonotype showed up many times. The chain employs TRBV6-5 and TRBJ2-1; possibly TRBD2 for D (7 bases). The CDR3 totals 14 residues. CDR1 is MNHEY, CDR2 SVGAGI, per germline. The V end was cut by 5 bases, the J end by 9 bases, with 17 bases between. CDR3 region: CASSIRGGGGEQFF. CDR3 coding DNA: TGTGCCAGCAGTATCAGAGGGGGAGGGGGTGAGCAGTTCTTC.

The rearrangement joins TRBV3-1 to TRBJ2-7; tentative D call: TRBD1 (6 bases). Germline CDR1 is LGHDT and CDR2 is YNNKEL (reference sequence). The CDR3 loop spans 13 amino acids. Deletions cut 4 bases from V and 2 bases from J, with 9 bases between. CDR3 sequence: CASSRDTTYEQYF. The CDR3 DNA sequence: TGTGCCAGCAGCCGGGACACCACCTACGAGCAGTACTTC.

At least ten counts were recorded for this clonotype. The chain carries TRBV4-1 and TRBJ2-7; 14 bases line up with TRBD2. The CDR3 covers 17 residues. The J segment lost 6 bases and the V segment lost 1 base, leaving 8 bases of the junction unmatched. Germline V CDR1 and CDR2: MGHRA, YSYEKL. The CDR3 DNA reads TGCGCCAGCAGCCAAGTTTATCCGGGACTAGCGGGAGTCGAGCAGTACTTC. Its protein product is CASSQVYPGLAGVEQYF.

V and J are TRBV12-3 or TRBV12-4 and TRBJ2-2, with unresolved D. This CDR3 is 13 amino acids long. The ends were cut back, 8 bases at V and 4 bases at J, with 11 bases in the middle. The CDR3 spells CASYHGRTGELFF. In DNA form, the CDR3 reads TGTGCCAGCTATCATGGGCGCACCGGGGAGCTGTTTTTT.

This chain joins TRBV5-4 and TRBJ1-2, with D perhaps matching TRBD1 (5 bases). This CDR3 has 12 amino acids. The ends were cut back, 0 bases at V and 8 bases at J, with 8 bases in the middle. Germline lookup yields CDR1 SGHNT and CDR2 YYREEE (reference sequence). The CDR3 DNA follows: TGTGCCAGCAGCTTGGCCGGGGGGGGCTACACCTTC. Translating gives CASSLAGGGYTF.

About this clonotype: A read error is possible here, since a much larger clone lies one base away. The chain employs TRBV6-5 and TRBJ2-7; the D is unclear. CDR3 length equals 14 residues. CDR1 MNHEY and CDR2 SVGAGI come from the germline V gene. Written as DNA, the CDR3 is TGTACCAGCAGCCTCGCTGTGGGATTTGAGGAGCAGTACTTC. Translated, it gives CTSSLAVGFEEQYF.

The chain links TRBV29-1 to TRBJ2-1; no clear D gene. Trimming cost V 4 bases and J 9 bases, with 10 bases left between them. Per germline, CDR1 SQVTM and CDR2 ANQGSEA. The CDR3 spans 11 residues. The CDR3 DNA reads TGCAGCGTTGCGGGTCTACTTGAGCAGTTCTTC. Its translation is CSVAGLLEQFF.

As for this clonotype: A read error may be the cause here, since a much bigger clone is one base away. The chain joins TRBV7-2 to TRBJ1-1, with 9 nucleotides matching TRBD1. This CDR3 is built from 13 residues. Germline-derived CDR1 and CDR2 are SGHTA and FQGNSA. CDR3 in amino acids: CASNLGGGQGLFF. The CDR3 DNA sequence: TGTGCCAGCAACTTAGGGGGGGGACAGGGTCTCTTCTTT.

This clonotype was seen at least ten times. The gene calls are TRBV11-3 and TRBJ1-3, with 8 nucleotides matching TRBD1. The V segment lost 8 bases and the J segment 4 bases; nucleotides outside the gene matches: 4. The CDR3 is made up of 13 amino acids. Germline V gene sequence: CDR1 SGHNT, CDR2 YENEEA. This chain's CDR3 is CASSTGVGNTIYF. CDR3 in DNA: TGTGCCAGCTCGACAGGGGTAGGAAACACCATATATTTT.

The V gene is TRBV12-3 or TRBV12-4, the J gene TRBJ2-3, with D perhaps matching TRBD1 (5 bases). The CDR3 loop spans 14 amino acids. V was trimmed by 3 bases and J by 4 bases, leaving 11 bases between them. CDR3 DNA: TGTGCCAGCAGTTTCGATCTAGGGGCAGATACGCAGTATTTT. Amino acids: CASSFDLGADTQYF.

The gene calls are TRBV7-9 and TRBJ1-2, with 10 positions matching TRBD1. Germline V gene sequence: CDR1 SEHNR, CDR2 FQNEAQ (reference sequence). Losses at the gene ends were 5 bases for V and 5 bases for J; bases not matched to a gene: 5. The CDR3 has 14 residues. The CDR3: CASSLDRGKYGYTF. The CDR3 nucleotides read TGTGCCAGCAGCCTGGACAGGGGGAAGTATGGCTACACCTTC.